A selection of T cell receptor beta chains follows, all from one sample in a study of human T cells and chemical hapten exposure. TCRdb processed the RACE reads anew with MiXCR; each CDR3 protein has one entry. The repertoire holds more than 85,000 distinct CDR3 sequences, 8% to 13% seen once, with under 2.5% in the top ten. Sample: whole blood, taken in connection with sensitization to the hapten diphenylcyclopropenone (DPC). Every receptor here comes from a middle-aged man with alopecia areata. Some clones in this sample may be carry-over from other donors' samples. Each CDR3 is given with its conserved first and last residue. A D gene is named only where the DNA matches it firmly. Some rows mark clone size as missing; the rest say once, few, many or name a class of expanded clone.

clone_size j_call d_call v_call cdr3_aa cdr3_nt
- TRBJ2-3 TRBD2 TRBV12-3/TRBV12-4 CASRSSGRYAQYF TGTGCCAGCAGGAGTAGCGGGAGATATGCGCAGTATTTT
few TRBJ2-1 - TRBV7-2 CASSLDRQATGFF TGTGCCAGCAGCTTAGATCGGCAGGCCACGGGGTTCTTC
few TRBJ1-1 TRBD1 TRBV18 CASSLNPGQGNTEAFF TGTGCCAGCTCACTCAATCCGGGACAGGGGAACACTGAAGCTTTCTTT
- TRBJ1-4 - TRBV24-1 CATSDQNEKLFF TGTGCCACCAGTGACCAAAATGAAAAACTGTTTTTT
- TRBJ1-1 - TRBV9 CASSVVGSVETEAFF TGTGCCAGCAGCGTAGTCGGGAGCGTGGAGACTGAAGCTTTCTTT
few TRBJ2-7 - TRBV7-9 CASSLAQTLKGEQYF TGTGCCAGCAGCTTAGCGCAGACCCTAAAGGGCGAGCAGTACTTC
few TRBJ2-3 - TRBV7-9 CASSSLMADTQYF TGTGCCAGCAGCTCACTCATGGCAGATACGCAGTATTTT
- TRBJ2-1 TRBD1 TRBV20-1 CSARDPTGTGDYNEQFF TGCAGTGCTAGAGACCCAACCGGGACAGGAGATTACAATGAGCAGTTCTTC
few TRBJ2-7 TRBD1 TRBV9 CASSPHPGTGGNEQYF TGTGCCAGCAGCCCTCACCCCGGGACAGGGGGCAACGAGCAGTACTTC
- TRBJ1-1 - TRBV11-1 CASSFGQLNTEAFF TGTGCCAGCAGCTTCGGACAGCTGAACACTGAAGCTTTCTTT
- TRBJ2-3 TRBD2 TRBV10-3 CAISERTSGTFTDTQYF TGTGCCATCAGTGAGCGGACTAGCGGGACCTTCACAGATACGCAGTATTTT
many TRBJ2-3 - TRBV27 CASSLSPSPERWTDTQYF TGTGCCAGCAGTTTGTCCCCCTCTCCAGAACGGTGGACAGATACGCAGTATTTT